The clone carrying this T cell receptor beta chain was seen a handful of times. Its antigen is unidentified. CDR1 is LGHDT, CDR2 YNNKEL, per germline (reference sequence). Trimming left V 0 bases short and J 5 bases short, with 12 bases between. The CDR3 extends over 15 amino acids. A second 7 to 11 cycle PCR used barcoded and J-beta primers. TCRdb recomputed calls from the 5' RACE reads with MiXCR, one row per CDR3 protein. The table records over 950,000 distinct CDR3 sequences, 30% to 40% of them present only once. This sample is part of a study of blood T cells in healthy people across ages. The study recruited healthy Caucasian donors from Russia who were aged roughly 6 to 95. Researchers isolated at least 7 million PBMCs per sample. Study-level findings and limits: Total diversity from one million sequenced T cells was likely underestimated. Roughly linear age-related decline in beta diversity appeared, significant by age about 40.

The chain links TRBV3-1 to TRBJ2-3; the D gene could be TRBD1 or TRBD2 (6 bases each). The sequencing sample was made of blood. The receptor was isolated from a man younger than 35 in good health. CDR3 nucleotide sequence: TGTGCCAGCAGCCAAGACACTGAGGGGGGAGATACGCAGTATTTT. Its protein product is CASSQDTEGGDTQYF.